Below are 22 T cell receptor beta chains sequenced from a single sample in a study of T cell changes during pregnancy in multiple sclerosis. The assay was immunoSEQ multiplex PCR, and TCRdb's table has in-frame clones only and misses some. Of over 25,000 clones in the sample, about nine tenths were seen once. The material was CD8+ T cells from peripheral blood mononuclear cells, obtained in the second trimester of pregnancy. All receptors derive from a female donor with multiple sclerosis, enrolled in a pregnancy study.

The chain is built from TRBV19 and TRBJ2-6; the D gene is possibly TRBD1 (6 bases). This CDR3 region has 15 residues. Germline CDR1 is LNHDA and CDR2 is SQIVND (reference sequence). Trimming removed 5 bases from V and 5 bases from J, with 13 bases in between. The CDR3 sequence is CASSPQGPWANVLTF. The CDR3 nucleotides read TGTGCCAGTAGTCCACAGGGCCCCTGGGCCAACGTCCTGACTTTC.

The chain joins TRBV5-5 to TRBJ2-5; the match to TRBD1 covers 9 bases. Trimming at V came to 3 bases and at J to 2 bases, leaving 8 bases not matched to a gene. CDR3 length equals 16 residues. Germline CDR1 and CDR2: SGHKS and YYEKEE (reference sequence). The CDR3 DNA sequence: TGTGCCAGCAGCTCGTTGGACAGGGGCGGACAAGAGACCCAGTACTTC. As protein: CASSSLDRGGQETQYF.

CDR3 bases: TGTGCCAGCAGCGTAGAAACTAGCGGGGGAAGCACAGATACGCAGTATTTT. Translated, it gives CASSVETSGGSTDTQYF. The chain employs TRBV9 and TRBJ2-3; 11 bases are shared with TRBD2. V lost 0 bases, J lost 0 bases, and 3 bases stayed unmatched. The germline V gene encodes CDR1 SGDLS and CDR2 YYNGEE. The CDR3 totals 17 residues.

The chain is built from TRBV4-1 and TRBJ2-1; 11 bases map to TRBD2. The V gene end was trimmed by 1 base and the J gene end by 7 bases; junction bases not matched to a gene: 3. The germline CDR1 and CDR2 sequences are MGHRA and YSYEKL. The CDR3 spans 15 residues. The CDR3 sequence is CASSQVAGGPNEQFF. The CDR3 region has the DNA TGCGCCAGCAGCCAAGTAGCGGGGGGGCCAAATGAGCAGTTCTTC.

The chain uses TRBV15 and TRBJ2-3, with D tentatively TRBD2 (5 bases). V was trimmed by 5 bases and J by 4 bases, leaving 10 bases between them. Per germline, CDR1 LNHNV and CDR2 YYDKDF (reference sequence). The CDR3 loop spans 13 amino acids. CDR3 protein: CATSARASDTQYF. The CDR3 DNA is TGTGCCACCAGCGCGAGGGCCTCAGATACGCAGTATTTT.

This clone was observed many times. The chain couples TRBV7-2 to TRBJ2-2; D gene uncertain. V lost 2 bases and J lost 0, with 13 bases in between. This CDR3 has 17 residues. Germline CDR1 is SGHTA and CDR2 is FQGNSA. DNA for the CDR3: TGTGCCAGCAGCTTACCCAGGCAATCCGCGAACACCGGGGAGCTGTTTTTT. This gives the protein CASSLPRQSANTGELFF.

The chain couples TRBV28 to TRBJ1-5, with TRBD1 identical over 8 bases. The V gene end was trimmed by 3 bases and the J gene end by 6 bases; junction bases not matched to a gene: 7. This CDR3 is built from 15 residues. Germline V lookup: CDR1 MDHEN, CDR2 SYDVKM. As DNA, the CDR3 is TGTGCCAGCAGTTTTGCAGGGGGCTGGGTTCAGCCCCAGCATTTT. Its translation: CASSFAGGWVQPQHF.

This rearrangement joins TRBV9 to TRBJ1-5; 7 bases fit TRBD1. The junction had 2 bases not matched to a gene; V was cut back by 3 bases and J by 2 bases. The CDR3 has 14 residues. Per the germline V gene, CDR1 is SGDLS and CDR2 is YYNGEE. The CDR3 region is CASSDGTGNQPQHF. The CDR3 region has the DNA TGTGCCAGCAGCGATGGGACAGGCAATCAGCCCCAGCATTTT. The entire variable domain, with the rest obtained from reference TRBV9 and TRBJ1-5, is as follows: DSGVTQTPKHLITATGQRVTLRCSPRSGDLSVYWYQQSLDQGLQFLIQYYNGEERAKGNILERFSAQQFPDLHSELNLSSLELGDSALYFCASSDGTGNQPQHFGDGTRLSIL.

The J gene is TRBJ1-1, the V gene TRBV27; 7 nucleotides align to TRBD1. This CDR3 is 14 amino acids long. Looked up from germline, CDR1 is MNHEY and CDR2 is SMNVEV (reference sequence). After removal of 5 bases from V and 4 bases from J, the junction contained 7 bases not matched to a gene. Here the CDR3 reads CASSLYPGGTEAFF. CDR3 DNA: TGTGCCAGCAGTCTCTACCCAGGGGGCACTGAAGCTTTCTTT.

The chain has TRBV19 and TRBJ1-1; D perhaps matches TRBD1 (5 bases). V was trimmed by 5 bases and J by 7 bases, leaving 14 bases between them. This CDR3 is 13 amino acids long. The germline CDR1 and CDR2 sequences are LNHDA and SQIVND (reference sequence). The CDR3 reads CASSWGGISEAFF. CDR3 in DNA: TGTGCCAGTAGTTGGGGCGGGATCAGTGAAGCTTTCTTT. The complete variable domain, with remaining parts taken from reference TRBV19 and TRBJ1-1, reads DGGITQSPKYLFRKEGQNVTLSCEQNLNHDAMYWYRQDPGQGLRLIYYSQIVNDFQKGDIAEGYSVSREKKESFPLTVTSAQKNPTAFYLCASSWGGISEAFFGQGTRLTVV.

This clone was recorded many times. Other DNA sequences in the sample encode the same CDR3. The J gene is TRBJ2-3, the V gene TRBV6-1, with 10 bases that match TRBD1. The V gene end was trimmed by 1 base and the J gene end by 6 bases; junction bases not matched to a gene: 1. This CDR3 region has 14 residues. The germline V gene encodes CDR1 MNHNS and CDR2 SASEGT. The CDR3 reads CASSEGQGADTQYF. The CDR3 DNA sequence: TGTGCCAGCAGTGAAGGACAGGGGGCGGATACGCAGTATTTT.

This clone is a singleton in its sample. The V call is TRBV5-4, the J call TRBJ2-1, with D perhaps TRBD2 (5 bases). Trimming removed 5 bases from V and 4 bases from J, with 13 bases in between. The CDR3 consists of 14 residues. Germline assignment: CDR1 SGHNT and CDR2 YYREEE (reference sequence). The chain's CDR3 is CASRTGEPYNEQFF. In nucleotides, the CDR3 is TGTGCCAGCAGGACCGGGGAACCATACAATGAGCAGTTCTTC.

The chain employs TRBV2 and TRBJ2-7, with 8 bases matching TRBD1. This CDR3 is built from 15 residues. Germline V gives CDR1 SNHLY, CDR2 FYNNEI. After removal of 0 bases from V and 2 bases from J, the junction contained 3 bases not matched to a gene. The CDR3 DNA reads TGTGCCAGCAGTGAAGCGCAGGGGGCTCCCTACGAGCAGTACTTC. Protein sequence: CASSEAQGAPYEQYF.

A note on this clone: A much more abundant neighbour one base away suggests this may be a read error. The identical CDR3 is also encoded by other nucleotide sequences in the sample. This chain's CDR3 is CAWSTGMNTEAFF. The DNA of the CDR3 is TGTGCCTGGAGCACAGGGATGAACACTGAAGCTTTCTTT. The chain joins TRBV30 to TRBJ1-1, with D perhaps matching TRBD1 (6 bases). V was pared by 3 bases and J by 0 bases, with 8 bases between. The CDR3 sequence is 13 residues long. Germline CDR1 is GTSNPN and CDR2 is SVGIG (reference sequence).

This clone was recorded once. The chain recombines TRBV5-1 with TRBJ2-7; a possible D gene is TRBD2 (6 bases). Looked up from germline, CDR1 is SGHRS and CDR2 is YFSETQ. The CDR3 spans 14 residues. V lost 3 bases and J lost 4, with 14 bases in between. The CDR3, as DNA: TGCGCCAGCAGCTCGTTAGTTGGGGGGTACGAGCAGTACTTC. Protein product: CASSSLVGGYEQYF.

The V and J genes are TRBV6-1 and TRBJ1-2; D is perhaps TRBD1 (5 bases). This CDR3 region has 13 residues. V was clipped by 7 bases and J by 8 bases, with 17 bases between them. Per the germline V gene, CDR1 is MNHNS and CDR2 is SASEGT. The CDR3 DNA reads as TGTGCCAGCACCCGAACGGGACTAGCCGGCTACACCTTC. Amino acids: CASTRTGLAGYTF.

The chain combines TRBV4-2 with TRBJ2-1, with 12 bases that match TRBD2. CDR1 and CDR2 from the germline V gene are LGHNA and YNFKEQ. CDR3 length: 16 amino acids. V shed 0 bases and J 10 bases; nucleotides not matched to a gene: 7. The CDR3 here is CASSQDASGGVREQFF. CDR3 DNA sequence: TGTGCCAGCAGCCAAGATGCTAGCGGGGGGGTGAGGGAGCAGTTCTTC.

The rearrangement joins TRBV19 to TRBJ1-1; tentative D call: TRBD1 (6 bases). V was cut by 5 bases and J by 7 bases, with 11 bases left in between. The CDR3 runs 12 residues. Germline loops: CDR1 LNHDA, CDR2 SQIVND (reference sequence). The CDR3 region is CASSLGGDEAFF. In DNA, the CDR3 is TGTGCCAGTAGTCTAGGGGGGGATGAAGCTTTCTTT.

A few counts support this clone. The chain has TRBV7-9 and TRBJ1-2; D is uncertain. V was pared by 4 bases and J by 4 bases, with 10 bases between. The germline CDR1 and CDR2 sequences are SEHNR and FQNEAQ (reference sequence). The CDR3 sequence is 13 residues long. The CDR3 DNA reads TGTGCCAGCAGCTCCCTCGGGAGCTATGGCTACACCTTC. Translating it yields CASSSLGSYGYTF.

The V and J genes are TRBV6-5 and TRBJ1-1, with TRBD1 as a possible D gene (5 bases). V shed 6 bases and J shed 5 bases, with 13 bases lying between them. Germline V gene sequence: CDR1 MNHEY, CDR2 SVGAGI. The CDR3 is 13 amino acids. The CDR3 coding sequence is TGTGCCAGCAGCCGAGACAGAGCAACTGAAGCTTTCTTT. Translating gives CASSRDRATEAFF.

The V call is TRBV4-2, the J call TRBJ1-4; D not certain. Germline CDR1 reads LGHNA; CDR2 reads YNFKEQ. The CDR3 covers 14 residues. V lost 4 bases to trimming and J lost 4 bases, with 10 bases between them. The CDR3 region is CASSPPGDNEKLFF. CDR3 DNA sequence: TGTGCCAGCAGCCCCCCGGGAGATAATGAAAAACTGTTTTTT.

This chain joins TRBV6-5 and TRBJ2-2, with TRBD2 matching over 7 bases. The CDR3 extends over 15 amino acids. The junction had 1 base not matched to a gene; V was cut back by 0 bases and J by 3 bases. The germline gives CDR1 MNHEY, CDR2 SVGAGI. CDR3 region: CASSYSGGDTGELFF. CDR3 DNA: TGTGCCAGCAGTTACTCGGGGGGGGACACCGGGGAGCTGTTTTTT.